This TCR beta chain was recorded in a study of T cells expressing NK-cell markers. The CDR3 contains 14 residues. Germline V gives CDR1 GTSNPN, CDR2 SVGIG (reference sequence). TCRdb re-called the 5' RACE reads and shows each CDR3 protein once, DNA omitted. The sample includes around 140,000 distinct CDR3 sequences. V is TRBV30 and J is TRBJ2-1; with no DNA, the TCRdb D assignment of TRBD2 cannot be verified. The specimen was blood T cells: a sorted CD56 or NKG2C T cell subset, CD4+ or CD8+ T cells, or bulk PBMC T cells (not recorded which). The receptor was derived from a man between 18 and 29 years old in good health. CDR3 loop: CAWNQGEGDNEQFF.